This T cell receptor (beta chain) came from a study of T cell repertoires in cytomegalovirus infection (dated by TCRdb to about 2019). General notes on the study: The peptide stimulations were aimed at well-studied HLA-B-restricted epitopes as well as recently identified HLA-C-restricted CMV epitopes, whose presentation resists viral immunomodulation. Because public TCR beta signatures pointed to carriage of CMV infection together with the matching HLA type, the HLA type of each donor mattered for the analysis.

The sequencer listed for this sample is Illumina HiSeq 1500. TCRdb cleaned the public reads at Q25 with fastp, built clones with MiXCR and kept in-frame beta chains. Rows are unified per CDR3 protein, each entry keeping the most common DNA and genes. A total of about a million distinct CDR3 sequences appear in this sample, 25% to 40% of them only once. Roughly 13% of the sample is in the top ten clones. Interpreted using the paper, the treatment or condition label stands for: in vitro stimulation with specific CMV peptide epitopes to enrich CMV-specific T cells. CDR1 and CDR2 are read off the germline V gene as SGHRS and YFSETQ. The CDR3 runs 16 residues from the cysteine to the phenylalanine. Only CDR3 DNA is held: 48 bases, read in frame from base 1. V is shortened by 6 bases, J by 1 base, and the region joining them spans 19 bases. In the case of this clonotype: Its antigen remains undetermined. Per-base qualities were not stored, and no clone one base away is much larger.

The paper's findings and limits, for the study overall: Cumulative frequency of public TCR beta family members discriminated carriers of CMV infection plus the relevant HLA type in this cohort and an independent roughly 350-donor cohort. The ex vivo response was dominated by HLA-C-restricted CMV-specific TCR beta clonotypes, and the single most frequent clonotype in two of eight donors was supplied by these HLA-C-restricted clonotypes.

The source material was cultured CD8+ T cells from PBMCs, sampled from culture after CMV antigen stimulation. The chain was built from TRBV5-1 and TRBJ2-5, with no confident D gene call. The clonotype comes from a human donor in good health (CMV status not recorded). Some clones in this sample may be carry-over from other donors' samples. This receptor has the CDR3 CASKPSLAPIQETQYF. The DNA reads TGCGCCAGCAAACCAAGCTTAGCACCGATCCAAGAGACCCAGTACTTC.